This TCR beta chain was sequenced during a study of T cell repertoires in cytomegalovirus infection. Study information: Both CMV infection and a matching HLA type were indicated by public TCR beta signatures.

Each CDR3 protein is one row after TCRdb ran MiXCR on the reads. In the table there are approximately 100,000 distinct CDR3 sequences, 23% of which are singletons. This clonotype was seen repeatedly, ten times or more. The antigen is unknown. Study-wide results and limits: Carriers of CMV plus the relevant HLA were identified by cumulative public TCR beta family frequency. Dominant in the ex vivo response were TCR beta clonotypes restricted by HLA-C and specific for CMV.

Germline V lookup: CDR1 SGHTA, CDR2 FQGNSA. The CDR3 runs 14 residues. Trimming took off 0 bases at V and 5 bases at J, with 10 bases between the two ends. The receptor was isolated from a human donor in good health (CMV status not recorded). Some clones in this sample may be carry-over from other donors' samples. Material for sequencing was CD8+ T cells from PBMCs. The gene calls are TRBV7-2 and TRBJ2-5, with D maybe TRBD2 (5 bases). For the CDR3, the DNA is TGTGCCAGCAGCTTAGCGGGAGTGATGGAGACCCAGTACTTC. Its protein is CASSLAGVMETQYF.